Sequencing of this T cell receptor beta chain was carried out in a study of radiation and T cells in renal cell carcinoma (dated by TCRdb to about 2020). About the study as a whole: The samples were obtained from a clinical trial, where primary renal cell carcinomas were treated with 15 Gy stereotactic body radiation therapy and then removed by nephrectomy 4 weeks afterward. Across all 50 or so samples, several million unique CDR3 nucleotide sequences, encoding 2,658,974 unique CDR3 amino acid sequences, were identified. TCR beta sequencing covered around 50 samples in total, comprising roughly 26 tumors and roughly 27 peripheral blood samples. What the work shows at the level of the full study, not this receptor alone: Blood repertoire dynamics were not followed beyond 4 weeks after treatment. Because pretreatment tumor biopsies were not available, the baseline intratumoral presence of clonotypes could not be determined. With a single-armed trial design, the study had no way to address how radiation dose or scheduling affects the TCR repertoire. An increase in top tumor clonotypes in blood was observed from baseline to 2 weeks post-radiation, followed by contraction by 4 weeks, which was taken to suggest transient expansion of tumor-resident clones.

Concerning this clone: There is no known antigen for this receptor. Base quality data are lacking; no much larger clone is found one base away.

TCR beta libraries were generated from genomic DNA with the immunoSEQ kit, following the manufacturer's recommendations. To prepare libraries, a first multiplex PCR with proprietary primers was run, followed by a second PCR that added unique barcodes, and a bead cleanup was done after each round. Each sample batch included a kit-provided positive control reaction and a negative control reaction. The final libraries were assessed on an Agilent 4200 TapeStation D1000 ScreenTape, pooled by volume, and quantified by qPCR. Sequencing ran on an Illumina NextSeq500 with a MidOutput 150-cycle cartridge, using 156 Read1 and 15 Index1 cycles with kit custom primers. The pooled library was loaded at 0.75 to 1 pM, and about 19% PhiX control was spiked in. Under the source paper's analysis protocol: The vendor-processed data were analyzed in R, and a clonotype was defined as all T cells that share the same CDR3 nucleotide sequence. In the clone abundance analyses, frequencies in each sample were normalized to that sample's 10,000 most abundant clones. Public T cell clones, which averaged fewer than five per sample, were excluded before analysis. Tumor-enriched clonotypes and baseline blood-enriched clonotypes were defined as those with an abundance difference of at least 32-fold between compartments. A beta-binomial differential abundance model was used to identify clonotypes that were expanded or contracted between blood time points. Tumor-blood repertoire similarity was measured with the Baroni-Urbani and Buser coefficient, and groups were compared using two-tailed Wilcoxon tests in R. Not all clones reach the TCRdb copy of this immuneACCESS table, which keeps in-frame sequences only. Checked studies attribute under half of the gap to unresolved V genes and leave the rest unexplained. Clone size and V and J calls were adopted from that table, with D and trimming inferred from the DNA. For this sample there are 130,000 or so clones; 75% to 90% appear just once. The top ten hold around 25% of the sample.

The sample's time point, from its label and the paper: baseline pretreatment blood. The sample's treatment or condition label, in plain terms: 15 Gy SBRT to primary tumor, nephrectomy 4 weeks later. Serial peripheral blood from radiation-treated patients was sampled at baseline, 2 weeks and 4 weeks after SBRT to track tumor-enriched clonotypes. All patients had renal cell carcinoma with clear cell pathology. The QIAamp DNA Blood Mini Kit (Qiagen) was used to prepare genomic DNA for TCR sequencing. Only samples passing all quality control checks were included in the analyses. Taken from cysteine to phenylalanine, the CDR3 has 15 residues. Left in the record is the CDR3 DNA by itself, 45 bases read in frame from the first base. Reading the germline V gene (reference sequence) gives CDR1 SGHKS and CDR2 YYEKEE. Here V drops 4 bases and J drops 0 bases, and the junction holds 4 bases not matched to any gene.

Specimen: blood, collected from a patient whose treatment included radiotherapy and nephrectomy. The V and J segments used are TRBV5-5 and TRBJ2-1; the junction holds 7 bases that match TRBD2. The sequence was obtained from a woman aged 50 to 60 with renal cell carcinoma. In nucleotide form, the sequence is TGTGCCAGCAGCCGGGGGGAGAGCTCCTACAATGAGCAGTTCTTC. Its protein reads: CASSRGESSYNEQFF.